What follows describes a single TCR beta chain. Its recognized antigen is unknown. No much larger clone is present one base from it, and per-base qualities are unavailable. This sample is drawn from a study of blood T cell repertoires in COVID-19 (dated by TCRdb to between 2020 and 2021). Regarding the research as a whole: Collaborator samples came from the United States, Italy and Spain and covered acute and convalescent phases of COVID-19. The prospective study material was composed of cDNA or gDNA derived from T cells, B-cell-depleted T cells, or PBMCs. Subjects who had been exposed to COVID-19, were actively infected with it, or had recovered from it provided the deeply sampled blood TCRbeta repertoires that made up the dataset. The repertoires were made available in a free public database intended to serve as a resource for research on the immune response to SARS-CoV-2. Samples came from the ongoing ImmuneRACE study (first 160 participants) plus 1,254 subjects from 6 global collaborators. Sample metadata almost always included a de-identified subject ID, COVID-19 status, age in years and sex. HLA class I and class II types, where available, came from metadata supplied by the sample provider rather than from assay-based typing.

Collaborating institutions collected whole blood in K2EDTA tubes following their own protocols. For TCRbeta analysis, collaborator samples were shipped as frozen whole blood, as isolated PBMCs, or as DNA extracted from either sample type. The paper's findings and limits, for the study overall: The quantity of clinical and demographic metadata differed by source and by participant and was supplied without curation.

TCRbeta CDR3 regions were amplified from genomic DNA by means of the immunoSEQ Assay, a bias-controlled multiplex PCR. Per the authors' processing: Nucleated cell counts per sample were estimated from amplification of reference gene primers within the assay. Sequence reads were collapsed and filtered to measure the absolute abundance of every unique TCRbeta CDR3 rearrangement. For each sample, productive Simpson clonality was calculated as the square root of Simpson's diversity index across productive rearrangements. Held by TCRdb, this immuneACCESS table contains in-frame sequences only and omits some clones. Under half of the omission traces to an unresolved V gene where checked; the cause of the rest is unknown. The V and J calls and clone size are taken from that table; D and trimming were inferred from the DNA. The sample records 250,000 to 350,000 clones, 89% of which are singletons. The ten top clones hold under 15% of the sample.

The TCR sequence derives from a woman aged 55-69 years with acute or convalescent COVID-19. The sequencing sample was made of peripheral blood.

The bases are TGTGCCAGCAGACAGGGAATAAATCAGCCCCAGCATTTT. It is translated as CASRQGINQPQHF. The rearranged chain carries TRBV12-3 or TRBV12-4 and TRBJ1-5; a tentative D match to TRBD1 spans 6 bases. The junction shows trimming of 6 bases on V and 4 bases on J, plus 10 bases between the germline ends. Spanning cysteine to phenylalanine, the CDR3 consists of 13 amino acids. Only the CDR3 DNA is retained, 39 bases long and in frame from the first base.